A selection of T cell receptor beta chains follows, all from one sample in a study of T cells in narcolepsy. Using immunoSEQ multiplex PCR, the repertoire was profiled, and TCRdb retains in-frame clones only, with some absent. This sample has 8,000 to 10,000 clones; around two thirds occur once, and the top ten carry about a fifth. Input material: CD45RA- memory CD8+ T cells from PBMCs. The receptors stem from a human donor with narcolepsy. CDR3s include the opening cysteine and the closing phenylalanine or tryptophan. Each record gives: CDR3 protein, CDR3 DNA, D gene, clone size, J gene, V gene. The D gene is left open where the match is weak. Only some rows state a clone size, as once, few, many or a class for expanded clones.

CDR3 protein: CASRELGGETQYF; CDR3 DNA: TGTGCCAGCAGAGAACTAGGGGGAGAGACCCAGTACTTC; D gene: .; clone size: .; J gene: TRBJ2-5; V gene: TRBV6-1
CDR3 protein: CASSSSESGANVLTF; CDR3 DNA: TGTGCCAGCAGCTCGAGTGAATCTGGGGCCAACGTCCTGACTTTC; D gene: .; clone size: .; J gene: TRBJ2-6; V gene: TRBV7-7
CDR3 protein: CASSPWGGPYEQYF; CDR3 DNA: TGTGCCAGCAGCCCTTGGGGGGGGCCCTACGAGCAGTACTTC; D gene: .; clone size: .; J gene: TRBJ2-7; V gene: TRBV4-2
CDR3 protein: CASSLAGGNTGELFF; CDR3 DNA: TGTGCCAGTAGTCTGGCAGGGGGGAACACCGGGGAGCTGTTTTTT; D gene: TRBD1; clone size: medium-sized; J gene: TRBJ2-2; V gene: TRBV19
CDR3 protein: CASSPPRTGTHTDTQYF; CDR3 DNA: TGTGCCAGCAGCCCCCCCCGGACAGGCACCCACACAGATACGCAGTATTTT; D gene: TRBD1; clone size: few; J gene: TRBJ2-3; V gene: TRBV2
CDR3 protein: CASSQDGGRNSPLHF; CDR3 DNA: TGTGCCAGCAGCCAAGATGGAGGGAGGAATTCACCCCTCCACTTT; D gene: .; clone size: medium-sized; J gene: TRBJ1-6; V gene: TRBV14
CDR3 protein: CAWSVEDRDTGELFF; CDR3 DNA: TGTGCCTGGAGTGTAGAGGACAGGGACACCGGGGAGCTGTTTTTT; D gene: TRBD1; clone size: .; J gene: TRBJ2-2; V gene: TRBV30
CDR3 protein: CASSQEGRGLDTGELFF; CDR3 DNA: TGCGCCAGCAGCCAAGAAGGGAGGGGGCTAGACACCGGGGAGCTGTTTTTT; D gene: .; clone size: .; J gene: TRBJ2-2; V gene: TRBV4-3
CDR3 protein: CASSEALWSQPQHF; CDR3 DNA: TGTGCCAGCAGTGAAGCGCTTTGGAGTCAGCCCCAGCATTTT; D gene: .; clone size: .; J gene: TRBJ1-5; V gene: TRBV2
CDR3 protein: CASSQAQPPTTDTQYF; CDR3 DNA: TGCGCCAGCAGCCAGGCACAACCTCCTACCACAGATACGCAGTATTTT; D gene: .; clone size: .; J gene: TRBJ2-3; V gene: TRBV4-1
CDR3 protein: CASSPLAGGATSQYF; CDR3 DNA: TGTGCCAGCAGCCCTCTAGCGGGGGGGGCCACATCGCAGTATTTT; D gene: TRBD2; clone size: .; J gene: TRBJ2-3; V gene: TRBV11-2
CDR3 protein: CSVRDRDSSPLHF; CDR3 DNA: TGCAGCGTTCGGGACAGGGACTCTTCACCCCTCCACTTT; D gene: TRBD1; clone size: few; J gene: TRBJ1-6; V gene: TRBV29-1
CDR3 protein: CASSPSRGSNEKLFF; CDR3 DNA: TGCGCCAGCAGCCCCTCCAGGGGCTCTAATGAAAAACTGTTTTTT; D gene: .; clone size: .; J gene: TRBJ1-4; V gene: TRBV4-3
CDR3 protein: CASSLDSGANVLTF; CDR3 DNA: TGTGCCAGCAGCTTAGACTCTGGGGCCAACGTCCTGACTTTC; D gene: .; clone size: .; J gene: TRBJ2-6; V gene: TRBV7-6
CDR3 protein: CASASVASSYNEQFF; CDR3 DNA: TGTGCCAGCGCTAGCGTCGCTAGCTCCTACAATGAGCAGTTCTTC; D gene: .; clone size: medium-sized; J gene: TRBJ2-1; V gene: TRBV19
CDR3 protein: CASSDSQNTEAFF; CDR3 DNA: TGTGCCAGCAGTGACTCACAGAACACTGAAGCTTTCTTT; D gene: .; clone size: .; J gene: TRBJ1-1; V gene: TRBV6-4
CDR3 protein: CASSVQGNSGNTIYF; CDR3 DNA: TGTGCCAGCAGCGTGCAGGGGAACTCTGGAAACACCATATATTTT; D gene: .; clone size: .; J gene: TRBJ1-3; V gene: TRBV9
CDR3 protein: CASSQERGHTEAFF; CDR3 DNA: TGTGCCAGCAGCCAAGAAAGGGGGCACACTGAAGCTTTCTTT; D gene: TRBD1; clone size: .; J gene: TRBJ1-1; V gene: TRBV4-2
CDR3 protein: CATEEATGELFF; CDR3 DNA: TGTGCCACGGAGGAGGCCACCGGGGAGCTGTTTTTT; D gene: .; clone size: few; J gene: TRBJ2-2; V gene: TRBV11-1
CDR3 protein: CANSLAPGLAGGYNEQFF; CDR3 DNA: TGTGCCAACAGCTTAGCTCCGGGACTCGCGGGGGGGTACAATGAGCAGTTCTTC; D gene: TRBD2; clone size: once; J gene: TRBJ2-1; V gene: TRBV7-9
CDR3 protein: CASSLRTPEKQYF; CDR3 DNA: TGCGCCAGCAGCCTTCGGACCCCCGAGAAGCAGTACTTC; D gene: .; clone size: once; J gene: TRBJ2-7; V gene: TRBV5-1
CDR3 protein: CASSTLEAFF; CDR3 DNA: TGTGCCAGTAGCACCCTTGAAGCTTTCTTT; D gene: .; clone size: medium-sized; J gene: TRBJ1-1; V gene: TRBV5-8
CDR3 protein: CATGKTGLGQPQHF; CDR3 DNA: TGCGCCACCGGGAAGACAGGGTTGGGTCAGCCCCAGCATTTT; D gene: TRBD1; clone size: once; J gene: TRBJ1-5; V gene: TRBV10-2
CDR3 protein: CASSARSDTQYF; CDR3 DNA: TGTGCCAGCAGTGCCCGGAGTGATACGCAGTATTTT; D gene: .; clone size: few; J gene: TRBJ2-3; V gene: TRBV25-1
CDR3 protein: CASSPTGSGYTF; CDR3 DNA: TGTGCCAGCAGTCCCACGGGGAGCGGCTACACCTTC; D gene: .; clone size: .; J gene: TRBJ1-2; V gene: TRBV6-6
CDR3 protein: CASTRRGAGIEQYF; CDR3 DNA: TGTGCCAGCACCCGTAGGGGCGCGGGAATCGAGCAGTACTTC; D gene: .; clone size: .; J gene: TRBJ2-7; V gene: TRBV6-1
CDR3 protein: CASSWSSGGAVETQYF; CDR3 DNA: TGCGCCAGCAGCTGGAGTAGCGGGGGGGCGGTTGAGACCCAGTACTTC; D gene: TRBD2; clone size: .; J gene: TRBJ2-5; V gene: TRBV5-1
CDR3 protein: CARSLYTGGRGELYF; CDR3 DNA: TGTGCCCGCAGTTTATATACAGGGGGGCGGGGGGAGCTGTACTTC; D gene: .; clone size: .; J gene: TRBJ2-7; V gene: TRBV27
CDR3 protein: CASSLMAAPNTEAFF; CDR3 DNA: TGTGCCAGCAGCTTGATGGCAGCCCCGAACACTGAAGCTTTCTTT; D gene: .; clone size: .; J gene: TRBJ1-1; V gene: TRBV5-6
CDR3 protein: CASSIERIGSYNEQFF; CDR3 DNA: TGTGCCAGTAGTATAGAGCGAATCGGCTCCTACAATGAGCAGTTCTTC; D gene: .; clone size: .; J gene: TRBJ2-1; V gene: TRBV19
CDR3 protein: CASSGQVGNQPQHF; CDR3 DNA: TGTGCCAGCAGTGGACAGGTTGGGAATCAGCCCCAGCATTTT; D gene: TRBD1; clone size: .; J gene: TRBJ1-5; V gene: TRBV28
CDR3 protein: CASSSTGGVYEQYF; CDR3 DNA: TGTGCCAGCAGTTCGACTGGAGGGGTCTACGAGCAGTACTTC; D gene: .; clone size: once; J gene: TRBJ2-7; V gene: TRBV6-5
CDR3 protein: CASSYSTSYEQFF; CDR3 DNA: TGTGCCAGCAGTTACTCCACGTCCTATGAGCAGTTCTTC; D gene: .; clone size: once; J gene: TRBJ2-1; V gene: TRBV6-5
CDR3 protein: CAWRTANTEAFF; CDR3 DNA: TGTGCCTGGAGAACGGCGAACACTGAAGCTTTCTTT; D gene: .; clone size: large; J gene: TRBJ1-1; V gene: TRBV30
CDR3 protein: CASSLGQSGEQYF; CDR3 DNA: TGTGCCAGCAGCTTGGGACAGTCGGGAGAGCAGTACTTC; D gene: .; clone size: once; J gene: TRBJ2-5; V gene: TRBV5-5
CDR3 protein: CASSPTEVSTDTQYF; CDR3 DNA: TGTGCCAGCAGCCCTACAGAGGTTAGCACAGATACGCAGTATTTT; D gene: .; clone size: few; J gene: TRBJ2-3; V gene: TRBV6-5
CDR3 protein: CSVQSSYEQYF; CDR3 DNA: TGCAGCGTTCAGAGCTCCTACGAGCAGTACTTC; D gene: .; clone size: .; J gene: TRBJ2-7; V gene: TRBV29-1
CDR3 protein: CASSPGTSYQTQYF; CDR3 DNA: TGTGCCAGCAGCCCCGGGACTAGCTACCAGACCCAGTACTTC; D gene: TRBD2; clone size: few; J gene: TRBJ2-5; V gene: TRBV7-3
CDR3 protein: CASSSTAGNEKLFF; CDR3 DNA: TGTGCCAGCAGTTCGACGGCGGGTAATGAAAAACTGTTTTTT; D gene: .; clone size: .; J gene: TRBJ1-4; V gene: TRBV6-5
CDR3 protein: CASSIVSWATEAFF; CDR3 DNA: TGTGCCAGTAGTATAGTCAGTTGGGCAACTGAAGCTTTCTTT; D gene: .; clone size: .; J gene: TRBJ1-1; V gene: TRBV19
CDR3 protein: CASSFGQGASDEQFF; CDR3 DNA: TGTGCCAGCAGCTTCGGGCAGGGGGCGTCGGACGAGCAGTTCTTC; D gene: TRBD1; clone size: .; J gene: TRBJ2-1; V gene: TRBV7-9
CDR3 protein: CASSLNWGKTQHF; CDR3 DNA: TGTGCCAGCAGCTTGAATTGGGGGAAAACCCAGCATTTT; D gene: .; clone size: .; J gene: TRBJ1-5; V gene: TRBV5-6
CDR3 protein: CASSLEASLREQFF; CDR3 DNA: TGCGCCAGCAGCTTGGAGGCCTCCTTGAGGGAGCAGTTCTTC; D gene: .; clone size: .; J gene: TRBJ2-1; V gene: TRBV5-1
CDR3 protein: CASSSPLAGGLEFF; CDR3 DNA: TGTGCCAGCAGTTCCCCTCTAGCGGGGGGCCTGGAGTTCTTC; D gene: TRBD2; clone size: .; J gene: TRBJ2-1; V gene: TRBV27
CDR3 protein: CASSEFVGGEETQYF; CDR3 DNA: TGTGCCAGCAGTGAATTTGTGGGGGGGGAAGAGACCCAGTACTTC; D gene: TRBD2; clone size: .; J gene: TRBJ2-5; V gene: TRBV6-1
CDR3 protein: CASSIRGQGTGYGYTF; CDR3 DNA: TGTGCCAGCAGTATCAGGGGACAGGGTACGGGCTATGGCTACACCTTC; D gene: TRBD1; clone size: few; J gene: TRBJ1-2; V gene: TRBV5-5
CDR3 protein: CASSPLDRLNSPLHF; CDR3 DNA: TGTGCCAGCAGCCCCTTGGACAGACTAAATTCACCCCTCCACTTT; D gene: .; clone size: .; J gene: TRBJ1-6; V gene: TRBV27
CDR3 protein: CASSQSRTWDEQFF; CDR3 DNA: TGCGCCAGCAGCCAATCTAGGACGTGGGATGAGCAGTTCTTC; D gene: .; clone size: .; J gene: TRBJ2-1; V gene: TRBV4-3
CDR3 protein: CSADRVTATNEKLFF; CDR3 DNA: TGCAGCGCCGACAGGGTGACCGCAACTAATGAAAAACTGTTTTTT; D gene: TRBD1; clone size: .; J gene: TRBJ1-4; V gene: TRBV29-1
CDR3 protein: CASSYSSGKGYTF; CDR3 DNA: TGTGCCAGCAGTTACTCGTCAGGGAAAGGCTACACCTTC; D gene: .; clone size: .; J gene: TRBJ1-2; V gene: TRBV6-6
CDR3 protein: CASSLTEWNTEAFF; CDR3 DNA: TGTGCCAGCAGCTTGACAGAGTGGAACACTGAAGCTTTCTTT; D gene: .; clone size: hyperexpanded; J gene: TRBJ1-1; V gene: TRBV5-6
CDR3 protein: CASSVPLILRGPGGPNEQFF; CDR3 DNA: TGCGCCAGCAGCGTACCTCTCATCCTTCGCGGGCCGGGGGGGCCCAATGAGCAGTTCTTC; D gene: TRBD2; clone size: .; J gene: TRBJ2-1; V gene: TRBV10-2
CDR3 protein: CASRLGEKLFF; CDR3 DNA: TGTGCCAGTAGGTTGGGTGAAAAACTGTTTTTT; D gene: .; clone size: medium-sized; J gene: TRBJ1-4; V gene: TRBV19
CDR3 protein: CAISESGGVSYGYTF; CDR3 DNA: TGTGCCATCAGTGAGTCGGGGGGCGTAAGCTATGGCTACACCTTC; D gene: .; clone size: .; J gene: TRBJ1-2; V gene: TRBV10-3
CDR3 protein: CASSATGTDTQYF; CDR3 DNA: TGTGCCAGCAGCGCGACAGGTACAGATACGCAGTATTTT; D gene: .; clone size: few; J gene: TRBJ2-3; V gene: TRBV7-9
CDR3 protein: CAWSVRPDGEQYF; CDR3 DNA: TGTGCCTGGAGTGTCCGCCCGGATGGAGAGCAGTACTTC; D gene: .; clone size: .; J gene: TRBJ2-7; V gene: TRBV30
CDR3 protein: CASSAFDSGTGVEQYF; CDR3 DNA: TGTGCCAGCAGCGCCTTCGACTCTGGGACAGGGGTTGAGCAGTACTTC; D gene: TRBD1; clone size: few; J gene: TRBJ2-7; V gene: TRBV9
CDR3 protein: CASSPGTGELFF; CDR3 DNA: TGCGCCAGCAGTCCTGGCACCGGGGAGCTGTTTTTT; D gene: .; clone size: .; J gene: TRBJ2-2; V gene: TRBV4-1
CDR3 protein: CATAGYSNQPQHF; CDR3 DNA: TGTGCCACCGCAGGATATAGCAATCAGCCCCAGCATTTT; D gene: .; clone size: .; J gene: TRBJ1-5; V gene: TRBV28
CDR3 protein: CASSLAGGGANEQFF; CDR3 DNA: TGTGCCAGCAGCTTAGCCGGCGGGGGGGCCAATGAGCAGTTCTTC; D gene: TRBD2; clone size: .; J gene: TRBJ2-1; V gene: TRBV7-8